This T cell receptor beta chain was recovered during a study of early T cells in non-severe SARS-CoV-2 infection. General study findings and limits: Matching against VDJdb likely underestimated virus-specific expansions, favoring anti-spike CD8.

This clonotype appeared once. The antigen is not known. The CDR3 has 14 amino acids. In germline, CDR1 is SGHRS, CDR2 YFSETQ. Trimming pared 3 bases from V and 2 bases from J, leaving 11 bases between. Unique molecular identifiers were affixed to single, distinct cDNA molecules. TCRdb re-called the 5' RACE reads with MiXCR, one entry per CDR3 protein. The sample has 70,000 or so distinct CDR3 sequences, around 13% seen once. The receptor comes from an adult who was a healthcare worker with PCR-confirmed SARS-CoV-2 infection or an uninfected control (not recorded which). The V call is TRBV5-1, the J call TRBJ1-2; D is ambiguous. The sample taken for sequencing was whole blood. CDR3 in amino acids: CASSSDGSNYGYTF. DNA of the CDR3: TGCGCCAGCAGCTCGGACGGATCCAACTATGGCTACACCTTC.